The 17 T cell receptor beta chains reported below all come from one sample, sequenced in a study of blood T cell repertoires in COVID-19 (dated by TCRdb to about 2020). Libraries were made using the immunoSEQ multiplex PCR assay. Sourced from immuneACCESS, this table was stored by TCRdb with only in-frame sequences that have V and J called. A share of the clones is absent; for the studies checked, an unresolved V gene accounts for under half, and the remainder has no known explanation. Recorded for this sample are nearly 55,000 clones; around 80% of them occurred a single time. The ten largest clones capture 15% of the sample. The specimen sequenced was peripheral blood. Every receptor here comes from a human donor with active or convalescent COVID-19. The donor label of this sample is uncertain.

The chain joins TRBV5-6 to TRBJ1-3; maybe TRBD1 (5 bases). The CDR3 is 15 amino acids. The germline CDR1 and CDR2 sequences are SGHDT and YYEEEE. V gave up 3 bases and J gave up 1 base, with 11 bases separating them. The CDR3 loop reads CASSSGDWSGNTIYF. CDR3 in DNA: TGTGCCAGCAGCTCGGGGGACTGGTCTGGAAACACCATATATTTT.

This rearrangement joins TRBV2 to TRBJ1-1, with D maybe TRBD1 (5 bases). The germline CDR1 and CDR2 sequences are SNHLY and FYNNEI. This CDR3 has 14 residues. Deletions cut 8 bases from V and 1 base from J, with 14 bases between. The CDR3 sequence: CASGAGQKNTEAFF. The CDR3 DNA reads TGTGCCAGCGGAGCGGGGCAGAAGAACACTGAAGCTTTCTTT.

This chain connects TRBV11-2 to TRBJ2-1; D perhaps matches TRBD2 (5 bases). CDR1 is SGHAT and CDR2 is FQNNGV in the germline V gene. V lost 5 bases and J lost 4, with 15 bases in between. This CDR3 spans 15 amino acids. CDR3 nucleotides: TGTGCCAGCAGCCCGGGGATGCGTCTATACAATGAGCAGTTCTTC. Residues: CASSPGMRLYNEQFF.

In DNA form, the CDR3 reads TGCGCCAGCACCGTCGACACCTCTGGAAACACCATATATTTT. Translating gives CASTVDTSGNTIYF. V usage is TRBV10-2 and J usage is TRBJ1-3; the D is unclear. The CDR3 sequence is 14 residues long. Trimming left V 7 bases short and J 0 bases short, with 10 bases between. Germline V gives CDR1 WSHSY, CDR2 SAAADI.

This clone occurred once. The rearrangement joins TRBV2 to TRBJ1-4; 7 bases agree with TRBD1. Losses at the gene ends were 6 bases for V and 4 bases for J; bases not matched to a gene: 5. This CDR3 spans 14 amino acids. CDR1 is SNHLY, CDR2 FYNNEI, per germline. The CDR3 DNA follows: TGTGCCAGCAGCGGGGACAGATTTAATGAAAAACTGTTTTTT. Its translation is CASSGDRFNEKLFF.

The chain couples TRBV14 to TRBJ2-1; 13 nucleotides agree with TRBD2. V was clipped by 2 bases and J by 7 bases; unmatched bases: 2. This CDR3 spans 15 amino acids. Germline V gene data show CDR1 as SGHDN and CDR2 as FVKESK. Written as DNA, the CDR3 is TGTGCCAGCAGCCAAAGGACTAGCGGGGGTAATGAGCAGTTCTTC. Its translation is CASSQRTSGGNEQFF.

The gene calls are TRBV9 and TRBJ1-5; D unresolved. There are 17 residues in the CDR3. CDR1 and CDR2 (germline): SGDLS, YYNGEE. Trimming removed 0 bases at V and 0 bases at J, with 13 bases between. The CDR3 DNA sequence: TGTGCCAGCAGCGTAGTTTCGAGAAATTATAGCAATCAGCCCCAGCATTTT. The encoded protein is CASSVVSRNYSNQPQHF. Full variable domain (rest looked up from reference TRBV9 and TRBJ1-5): DSGVTQTPKHLITATGQRVTLRCSPRSGDLSVYWYQQSLDQGLQFLIQYYNGEERAKGNILERFSAQQFPDLHSELNLSSLELGDSALYFCASSVVSRNYSNQPQHFGDGTRLSIL.

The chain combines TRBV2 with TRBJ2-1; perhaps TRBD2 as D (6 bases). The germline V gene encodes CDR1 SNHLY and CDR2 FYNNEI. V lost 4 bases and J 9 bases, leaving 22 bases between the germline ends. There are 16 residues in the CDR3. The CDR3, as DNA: TGTGCCAGCAGTGGAGCTCCGGGGGTTACCTTCAGTGAGCAGTTCTTC. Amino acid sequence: CASSGAPGVTFSEQFF.

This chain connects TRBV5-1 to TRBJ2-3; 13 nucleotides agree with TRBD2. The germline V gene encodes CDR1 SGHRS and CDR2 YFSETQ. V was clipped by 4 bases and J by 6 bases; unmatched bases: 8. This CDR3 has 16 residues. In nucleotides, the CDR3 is TGCGCCAGCAGCGCGTCCGGGACTAGCGGGATCGATACGCAGTATTTT. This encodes CASSASGTSGIDTQYF.

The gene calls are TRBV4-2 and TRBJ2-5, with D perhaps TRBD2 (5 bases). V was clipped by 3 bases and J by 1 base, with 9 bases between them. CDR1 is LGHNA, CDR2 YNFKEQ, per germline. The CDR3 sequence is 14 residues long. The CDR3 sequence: CASSQSLVQETQYF. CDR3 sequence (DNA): TGTGCCAGCAGCCAGTCACTAGTCCAAGAGACCCAGTACTTC.

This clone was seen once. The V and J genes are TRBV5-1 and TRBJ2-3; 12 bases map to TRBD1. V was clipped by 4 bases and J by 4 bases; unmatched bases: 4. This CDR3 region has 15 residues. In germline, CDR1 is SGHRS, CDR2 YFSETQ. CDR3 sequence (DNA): TGCGCCAGCAGCGCGGGACAGGGGGCGGCAGATACGCAGTATTTT. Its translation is CASSAGQGAADTQYF.

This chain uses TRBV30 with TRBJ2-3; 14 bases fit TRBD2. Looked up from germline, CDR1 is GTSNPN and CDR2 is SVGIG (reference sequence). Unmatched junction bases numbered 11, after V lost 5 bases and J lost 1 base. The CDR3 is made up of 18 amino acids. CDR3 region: CAWAAGLAGEGGTDTQYF. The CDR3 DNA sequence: TGTGCCTGGGCTGCGGGACTAGCGGGAGAAGGTGGCACAGATACGCAGTATTTT.

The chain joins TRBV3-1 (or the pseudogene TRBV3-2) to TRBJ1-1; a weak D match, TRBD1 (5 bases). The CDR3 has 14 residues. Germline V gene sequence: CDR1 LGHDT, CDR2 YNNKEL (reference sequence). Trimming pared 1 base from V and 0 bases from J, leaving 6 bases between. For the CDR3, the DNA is TGTGCCAGCAGCCAAGGACAGCTGAACACTGAAGCTTTCTTT. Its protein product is CASSQGQLNTEAFF.

CDR3 DNA sequence: TGTGCCAGCAGGCGACAACAGGGTCAAACCCAGCATTTT. As protein: CASRRQQGQTQHF. The V and J genes are TRBV6-5 and TRBJ1-5; D is perhaps TRBD1 (6 bases). Germline V gene lookup returns CDR1 MNHEY and CDR2 SVGAGI. Trimming stripped 6 bases from V and 11 bases from J, with 17 bases between. This CDR3 comprises 13 residues.

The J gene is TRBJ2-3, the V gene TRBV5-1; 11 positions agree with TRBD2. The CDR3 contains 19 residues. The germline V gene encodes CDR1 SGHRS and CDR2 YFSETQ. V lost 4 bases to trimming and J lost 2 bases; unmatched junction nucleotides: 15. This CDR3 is CASSAGTSGGPPHTDTQYF. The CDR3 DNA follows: TGCGCCAGCAGCGCCGGGACTAGCGGCGGACCCCCTCACACAGATACGCAGTATTTT.

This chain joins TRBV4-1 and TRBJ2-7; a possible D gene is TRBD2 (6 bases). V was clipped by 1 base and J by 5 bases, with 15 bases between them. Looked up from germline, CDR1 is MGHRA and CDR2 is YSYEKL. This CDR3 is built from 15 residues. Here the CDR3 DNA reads TGCGCCAGCAGCCAAGTTTCGGGGGACGACGACGAGCAGTACTTC. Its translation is CASSQVSGDDDEQYF.

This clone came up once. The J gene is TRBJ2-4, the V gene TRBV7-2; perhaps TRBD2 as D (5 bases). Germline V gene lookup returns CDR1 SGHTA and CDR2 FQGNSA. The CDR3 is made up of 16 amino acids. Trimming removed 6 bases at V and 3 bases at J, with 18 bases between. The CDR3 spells CASRLLGGWDKNIQYF. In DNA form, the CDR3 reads TGTGCCAGCAGATTACTAGGAGGATGGGACAAAAACATTCAGTACTTC.